This T cell receptor beta chain was documented in a study of blood T cells in healthy people across ages. Study conclusions and caveats: Higher naive T cell percentage went strongly together with higher TCR beta diversity.

Through a sample-barcoded 5' primer and a J-beta primer mix, a second PCR was run for about 6 to 12 cycles. TCRdb re-called the 5' RACE reads with MiXCR, one entry per CDR3 protein. The sample holds 850,000 to 1,000,000 distinct CDR3 sequences, roughly 48% seen once. Worth noting for this clonotype: Its antigen is as yet unknown.

The length of the CDR3 is 18 residues. Losses at the gene ends were 0 bases for V and 6 bases for J; bases not matched to a gene: 15. The TCR comes from a man aged 25-45 years in good health. Sequencing input: blood. The J gene is TRBJ2-3, the V gene TRBV12-3 or TRBV12-4, with 7 bases identical to TRBD1. CDR3 protein: CASSLARGSGQTPDTQYF. The CDR3 DNA reads as TGTGCCAGCAGTTTAGCCAGGGGTTCGGGACAGACTCCCGATACGCAGTATTTT.